This T cell receptor (beta chain) was captured in a study of blood T cells in healthy people across ages. Together with a sample-barcoded 5' primer, a J-beta primer mix was included in a second PCR lasting about 6 to 11 cycles. The yield of each sample was at least 2.5 million CDR3-containing paired-end reads. Using its own MiXCR run on the 5' RACE reads, TCRdb lists one record per CDR3 protein. The sample yields approximately 880,000 distinct CDR3 sequences, 45% to 50% seen once. With respect to this clonotype: Antigen unknown.

Study-level points and caveats: The fall in TCR beta diversity per million T cells was roughly linear with age.

The CDR3 runs 15 residues. Deletions cut 6 bases from V and 0 bases from J, with 9 bases between. This sequence was found in a man aged 30-40 years in good health. Specimen: blood. This sequence joins TRBV12-3 or TRBV12-4 and TRBJ2-6; D is perhaps TRBD2 (6 bases). CDR3 DNA sequence: TGTGCCAGCAGGGGAGGATACTCTGGGGCCAACGTCCTGACTTTC. Encoded protein: CASRGGYSGANVLTF.